What follows are 13 T cell receptor beta chains derived from one specimen sequenced in a study of response to subunit inactivated influenza vaccine. One entry per CDR3 protein results from TCRdb running MiXCR on the RT-PCR reads. The top ten clones hold over 10% of a sample with fewer than 700,000 distinct CDR3 sequences, around 13% of them seen once. The sequencing used PBMCs from blood, collected roughly 6 weeks after vaccination. These receptors were taken from a middle-aged man who received an inactivated influenza vaccine.

The rearrangement joins TRBV12-3 or TRBV12-4 to TRBJ2-5; 9 bases line up with TRBD1. J gave up 5 bases and V 3 bases, and 10 bases lay outside the gene matches. The CDR3 consists of 16 residues. The CDR3, as DNA: TGTGCCAGCAGTTTTGGGACAGGGATGCGAGTGGAGACCCAGTACTTC. Encoded protein: CASSFGTGMRVETQYF.

The chain employs TRBV10-3 and TRBJ2-7, with 9 bases matching TRBD1. This CDR3 is 14 amino acids long. CDR1 is ENHRY and CDR2 is SYGVKD in the germline V gene. Unmatched junction bases numbered 11, after V lost 7 bases and J lost 7 bases. CDR3 sequence reads: CAIKPGQGVLEQYF. The DNA for the CDR3 is TGTGCCATCAAACCGGGACAGGGTGTTTTGGAGCAGTACTTC.

This clonotype was seen many times. The J gene is TRBJ1-5, the V gene TRBV5-6; D perhaps matches TRBD1 (5 bases). Trimming left V 4 bases short and J 6 bases short, with 11 bases between. CDR1 is SGHDT and CDR2 is YYEEEE in the germline V gene. The CDR3 length is 13 residues. The CDR3 coding sequence is TGTGCCAGCAGCCGCAGAGGGGTTCAGCCCCAGCATTTT. Amino acid sequence: CASSRRGVQPQHF.

CDR3 protein: CASTKLVSTDQGTEAFF. DNA of the CDR3: TGTGCCAGCACCAAACTTGTATCAACAGATCAGGGCACTGAAGCTTTCTTT. V gene TRBV11-2 combines with J gene TRBJ1-1; D may be TRBD1 (5 bases). Germline CDR1 SGHAT, CDR2 FQNNGV. This CDR3 contains 17 residues. Trimming cost V 7 bases and J 4 bases, with 25 bases left between them. The variable domain in full, with the rest retrieved from reference TRBV11-2 and TRBJ1-1, is EAGVAQSPRYKIIEKRQSVAFWCNPISGHATLYWYQQILGQGPKLLIQFQNNGVVDDSQLPKDRFSAERLKGVDSTLKIQPAKLEDSAVYLCASTKLVSTDQGTEAFFGQGTRLTVV.

Ten or more counts support this clonotype. The chain uses TRBV6-1 and TRBJ2-3, with a weak D call TRBD2 (6 bases). Looked up from germline, CDR1 is MNHNS and CDR2 is SASEGT. The V gene lost 2 bases and the J gene lost 4 bases, with 10 bases spanning the gap. CDR3 size: 14 residues. This CDR3 reads CASSERGGPDTQYF. The CDR3 nucleotides read TGTGCCAGCAGTGAACGGGGAGGACCAGATACGCAGTATTTT.

This chain links TRBV12-3 or TRBV12-4 with TRBJ1-4; D remains ambiguous. With 4 bases removed from V and 3 bases from J, the gap between germline ends came to 9 bases. The CDR3 totals 14 residues. The CDR3 reads CASSSPAANEKLFF. CDR3 DNA: TGTGCCAGCAGTTCACCAGCAGCTAATGAAAAACTGTTTTTT.

V is TRBV5-1 and J is TRBJ2-3, with D tentatively TRBD1 (6 bases). The V and J ends lost 0 bases and 3 bases respectively, with 14 bases between them. CDR3 length: 16 residues. The V gene's germline CDR1 is SGHRS and CDR2 YFSETQ. The CDR3 spells CASSLGLGASTDTQYF. The CDR3 nucleotides read TGCGCCAGCAGCTTGGGTTTGGGGGCTTCAACAGATACGCAGTATTTT.

The table lists this clonotype with a few counts. This chain uses TRBV28 with TRBJ2-6; no firm D call. The CDR3 loop spans 14 amino acids. Trimming removed 8 bases from V and 0 bases from J, with 8 bases in between. Germline values: CDR1 MDHEN, CDR2 SYDVKM. In DNA form, the CDR3 reads TGTGCCAGCTCGAGGTACTCTGGGGCCAACGTCCTGACTTTC. As protein: CASSRYSGANVLTF.

This clonotype was seen only a few times. The gene calls are TRBV24-1 and TRBJ2-1, with D perhaps matching TRBD2 (6 bases). Trimming removed 5 bases at V and 13 bases at J, with 17 bases between. The germline CDR1 and CDR2 sequences are KGHDR and SFDVKD. The CDR3 sequence is 13 residues long. DNA of the CDR3: TGTGCCACCAGTGTTAGGGCAGCCGGGACTCAGTTCTTC. Residues: CATSVRAAGTQFF.

This clonotype was seen at least ten times. The chain uses TRBV27 and TRBJ2-3; possibly TRBD1 for D (6 bases). Germline V CDR1 and CDR2: MNHEY, SMNVEV (reference sequence). The CDR3 is 15 residues long. Trimming left V 5 bases short and J 2 bases short, with 14 bases between. The CDR3 sequence: CASSPQRGYTDTQYF. In nucleotides, the CDR3 is TGTGCCAGCAGTCCTCAAAGGGGGTACACAGATACGCAGTATTTT.

This clonotype was counted between two and nine times. The gene calls are TRBV24-1 and TRBJ2-6; 7 bases agree with TRBD1. Per the germline V gene, CDR1 is KGHDR and CDR2 is SFDVKD. The CDR3 extends over 15 amino acids. J gave up 2 bases and V 3 bases, and 0 bases lay outside the gene matches. CDR3 in DNA: TGTGCCACCAGTGATCAGGGGGCTGGGGCCAACGTCCTGACTTTC. The encoded protein is CATSDQGAGANVLTF.

This clonotype was seen repeatedly, ten times or more. The chain joins TRBV20-1 to TRBJ1-5, with 10 nucleotides matching TRBD1. The ends lost 3 bases at V and 3 bases at J; junction bases unmatched: 8. The CDR3 contains 16 residues. Germline V gene sequence: CDR1 DFQATT, CDR2 SNEGSKA (reference sequence). CDR3 sequence reads: CSARDRTGGINQPQHF. CDR3 coding DNA: TGCAGTGCTAGGGATAGGACAGGGGGGATCAATCAGCCCCAGCATTTT.

The J gene is TRBJ2-5, the V gene TRBV6-2 or TRBV6-3; 9 bases map to TRBD2. The CDR3 has 14 residues. J was trimmed by 3 bases and V by 8 bases; bases with no gene match: 7. The V gene's germline CDR1 is MNHEY and CDR2 SVGEGT. CDR3 sequence reads: CASGLGTSKETQYF. In DNA, the CDR3 is TGTGCCAGCGGACTGGGGACTAGCAAAGAGACCCAGTACTTC.